The 6 T cell receptor beta chains in this list originate from one sample, sequenced in a study of human T cells and chemical hapten exposure. Whole blood, unfractionated, served as the material for total RNA extraction. TCRdb re-called the 5' RACE reads with MiXCR, one entry per CDR3 protein. The table shows some 150,000 distinct CDR3 sequences, with roughly 4% occurring only once. The receptors originated from a female donor in good health.

This clonotype showed up many times. The chain joins TRBV19 to TRBJ1-2; TRBD1 might be the D (6 bases). Germline CDR1 is LNHDA and CDR2 is SQIVND (reference sequence). The CDR3 contains 15 residues. The V gene lost 6 bases and the J gene lost 2 bases, with 16 bases spanning the gap. This CDR3 reads CASSRLGQGNYGYTF. In DNA, the CDR3 is TGTGCCAGTAGCCGATTGGGGCAGGGGAACTATGGCTACACCTTC.

There are many counts of this clonotype. V usage is TRBV9 and J usage is TRBJ1-1; no firm D call. V was cut by 0 bases and J by 7 bases, with 16 bases left in between. The CDR3 contains 15 residues. Germline CDR1 SGDLS, CDR2 YYNGEE. The CDR3 region is CASSVAIDGDGEAFF. Here the CDR3 DNA reads TGTGCCAGCAGCGTAGCAATTGATGGAGACGGTGAAGCTTTCTTT.

This clonotype came up many times. The genes are TRBV12-3 or TRBV12-4 and TRBJ1-1, with a possible D match to TRBD1 (5 bases). Trimming removed 7 bases from V and 4 bases from J, with 22 bases in between. This CDR3 is built from 16 residues. CDR3 sequence (DNA): TGTGCCAGCACCAAAAGCCAGGGTAGTTGGGTCACTGAAGCTTTCTTT. This encodes CASTKSQGSWVTEAFF.

There are many counts of this clonotype. The CDR3 nucleotides read TGTGCCAGCAGCTTATCTAAGTGGGGGGGCGCCGGGGAGCTGTTTTTT. Its translation is CASSLSKWGGAGELFF. V is TRBV11-3 and J is TRBJ2-2; tentative D call: TRBD2 (7 bases). The germline gives CDR1 SGHNT, CDR2 YENEEA. V was trimmed by 2 bases and J by 6 bases, leaving 16 bases between them. This CDR3 is built from 16 residues.

This clonotype was counted at least ten times. The gene calls are TRBV2 and TRBJ1-6, with D possibly TRBD1 on 5 matching bases. This CDR3 has 14 amino acids. Germline V gene lookup returns CDR1 SNHLY and CDR2 FYNNEI. The V gene lost 8 bases and the J gene lost 6 bases, with 14 bases spanning the gap. DNA for the CDR3: TGTGCCAGCGTGGTGTGGCAGGGTAATTCACCCCTCCACTTT. Encoded protein: CASVVWQGNSPLHF. The whole variable domain, remainder taken from reference TRBV2 and TRBJ1-6, is EPEVTQTPSHQVTQMGQEVILRCVPISNHLYFYWYRQILGQKVEFLVSFYNNEISEKSEIFDDQFSVERPDGSNFTLKIRSTKLEDSAMYFCASVVWQGNSPLHFGNGTRLTVT.

This clonotype showed up many times. The genes are TRBV5-1 and TRBJ1-1; D not resolved. CDR1 SGHRS and CDR2 YFSETQ come from the germline V gene. The CDR3 spans 13 residues. V was shortened by 5 bases and J by 4 bases, with 12 bases between the two germline ends. The CDR3 bases are TGCGCCAGCAGTTACGCGAGAACCACTGAAGCTTTCTTT. Protein sequence: CASSYARTTEAFF.